This T cell receptor beta chain was retrieved from a study of blood T cells in healthy people across ages. A second PCR of 7 to 11 cycles used a sample-barcoded 5' primer and a J-beta primer mix. TCRdb re-analysed the 5' RACE reads in MiXCR, keeping a single row per CDR3 protein. The sample records roughly 500,000 distinct CDR3 sequences, roughly 29% being singletons. This clonotype was detected only a few times. What it binds is not known. General study findings and limits: Both higher diversity and more naive CD4+ cells marked long-lived donors when set against aged donors.

The CDR3 has 17 residues. Germline CDR1 SGHAT, CDR2 FQNNGV. V trimming: 7 bases; J trimming: 0 bases; junction bases outside the gene matches: 8. Sample: blood. This chain joins TRBV11-2 and TRBJ2-1; 11 bases fit TRBD2. The TCR was taken from a woman aged 65 to 85 in good health. CDR3 in amino acids: CASNLLAGGGSYNEQFF. The CDR3 bases are TGTGCCAGCAACCTGCTAGCGGGGGGCGGCTCCTACAATGAGCAGTTCTTC.